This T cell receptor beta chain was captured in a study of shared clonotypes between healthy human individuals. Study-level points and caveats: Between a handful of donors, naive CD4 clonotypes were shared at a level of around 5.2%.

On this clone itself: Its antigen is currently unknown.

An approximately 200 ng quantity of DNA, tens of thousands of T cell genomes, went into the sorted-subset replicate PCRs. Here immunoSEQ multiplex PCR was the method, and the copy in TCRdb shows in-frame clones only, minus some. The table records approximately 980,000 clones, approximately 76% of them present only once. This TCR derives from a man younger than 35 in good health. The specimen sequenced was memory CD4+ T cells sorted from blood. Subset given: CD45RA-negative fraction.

In DNA form, the CDR3 reads TGTGCCAGCAGTGACTCCGGGACAGGGCCCTATACGCAGTATTTT. Residues: CASSDSGTGPYTQYF. The rearrangement joins TRBV6-4 to TRBJ2-3, with 9 bases fitting TRBD1. Germline loops: CDR1 MRHNA, CDR2 SNTAGT. V lost 0 bases and J lost 7; bases outside the gene matches: 5. The CDR3 loop spans 15 amino acids.